Listed below are T cell receptor beta chains from one sample, sequenced in a study of Tregs in tolerant kidney transplant recipients. The repertoire was sequenced with immunoSEQ multiplex PCR; TCRdb's copy has only in-frame clones and lacks some. The table shows approximately 260,000 clones, with 84% occurring only once. Material: CD4+ T cells from blood. The receptors shown here come from a human donor in good health. The CDR3 runs from the conserved cysteine through the conserved F or W. D genes are given only for firm matches. Size tells how often a clone was seen (once, few, many) or the class of an expanded clone, and some rows leave it out.

j_call	cdr3_length	v_call	clone_size	d_call	cdr3_nt	cdr3_aa
TRBJ2-7	16	TRBV13	NA	NA	TGTGCCAGCAGCTTAGCCCCGGGAGTAATCTCCTACGAGCAGTACTTC	CASSLAPGVISYEQYF
TRBJ2-3	15	TRBV13	NA	NA	TGTGCCAGCAGCCCCTACCAGCGGGTCACAGATACGCAGTATTTT	CASSPYQRVTDTQYF
TRBJ2-4	14	TRBV13	NA	NA	TGTGCCAGCAGCTTAGTCAGGTCCAAAAACATTCAGTACTTC	CASSLVRSKNIQYF
TRBJ2-3	17	TRBV5-1	once	TRBD2	TGCGCCAGCAGCAGCCGGACTAGCGGGGGCCAGTTGCATACGCAGTATTTT	CASSSRTSGGQLHTQYF
TRBJ2-6	15	TRBV6-5	NA	TRBD2	TGTGCCAGCAGTTCCCGGGGGGCTGGGGCCAACGTCCTGACTTTC	CASSSRGAGANVLTF
TRBJ1-1	13	TRBV5-5	NA	NA	TGTGCCAGCAGCTTGGGGTATGGCACTGAAGCTTTCTTT	CASSLGYGTEAFF
TRBJ2-7	13	TRBV5-1	once	NA	TGCGCCAGCAGCTTGGAGGCAGGGGACGAGCAGTACTTC	CASSLEAGDEQYF
TRBJ2-6	18	TRBV19	NA	NA	TGTGCCAGTAGCACCCCGGGACGGGCAGGGATTGGGGCCAACGTCCTGACTTTC	CASSTPGRAGIGANVLTF
TRBJ1-5	15	TRBV5-4	NA	NA	TGTGCCAGCAGCTTGCAGGGTTCGGGCAATCAGCCCCAGCATTTT	CASSLQGSGNQPQHF
TRBJ2-3	14	TRBV29-1	NA	NA	TGCAGCGTTGTCGCGGAGGCGTACACAGATACGCAGTATTTT	CSVVAEAYTDTQYF
TRBJ2-5	15	TRBV10-3	NA	NA	TGTGCCATCAGTGAGTCGACGGCGGACGGCGGGACCCAGTACTTC	CAISESTADGGTQYF
TRBJ2-7	15	TRBV19	NA	TRBD2	TGTGCCAGTAGTCCGAGGACTAGCGGGCGCCACGAGCAGTACTTC	CASSPRTSGRHEQYF
TRBJ2-1	16	TRBV5-1	NA	NA	TGCGCCAGCAGCACCCCGGCAGGGAGCTCCTACAATGAGCAGTTCTTC	CASSTPAGSSYNEQFF
TRBJ2-7	13	TRBV6-1	NA	NA	TGTGCCAGCCTGGGCGGGACGTGGCTCGAGCAGTACTTC	CASLGGTWLEQYF
TRBJ2-7	14	TRBV6-1	NA	TRBD1	TGTGCCAGCAGCCCCGGGACAGGGCGCTACGAGCAGTACTTC	CASSPGTGRYEQYF
TRBJ1-6	16	TRBV4-1	few	NA	TGCGCCAGCAGCCCTAACGGACAGCCCCAATTAACACCCCTCCACTTT	CASSPNGQPQLTPLHF
TRBJ1-3	18	TRBV2	NA	NA	TGTGCCAGCACCTTCGGGGGGGTACCTCAGAGCTCTGGAAACACCATATATTTT	CASTFGGVPQSSGNTIYF
TRBJ1-4	15	TRBV6-5	NA	TRBD1	TGTGCCAGCAGTTCCAGGGACAGGGGAGATGAAAAACTGTTTTTT	CASSSRDRGDEKLFF
TRBJ2-1	12	TRBV5-1	NA	NA	TGCGCCAGCAGCTTGTCGCTTAATGAGCAGTTCTTC	CASSLSLNEQFF
TRBJ2-1	16	TRBV30	NA	NA	TGTGCCTGGCTGAGTAGGGGGGGCGGTTCCTACAATGAGCAGTTCTTC	CAWLSRGGGSYNEQFF
TRBJ2-7	14	TRBV6-1	once	NA	TGTGCCAGCAGAACAGGGGGGGATGGCTACGAGCAGTACTTC	CASRTGGDGYEQYF
TRBJ1-2	14	TRBV7-3	NA	TRBD1	TGTGCCAGCAGCTTGGGGACAGGGATTTATGGCTACACCTTC	CASSLGTGIYGYTF
TRBJ2-7	14	TRBV6-5	NA	NA	TGTGCCAGCAGTTACTGGGGGAGCGGCTACGAGCAGTACTTC	CASSYWGSGYEQYF
TRBJ1-2	12	TRBV29-1	NA	NA	TGCAGCGTCGACGGGCCTGCCTATGGCTACACCTTC	CSVDGPAYGYTF
TRBJ1-4	16	TRBV6-6	NA	TRBD1	TGTGCCAGCACCCCCTCAAAGGGCAGGGGGAGTGAAAAACTGTTTTTT	CASTPSKGRGSEKLFF
TRBJ2-3	15	TRBV27	NA	NA	TGTGCCAGCAGTTTCACGCGCGGTGGCACAGATACGCAGTATTTT	CASSFTRGGTDTQYF
TRBJ2-3	14	TRBV6-1	NA	NA	TGTGCCAGCAGTGATGCCGGGGGCACAGATACGCAGTATTTT	CASSDAGGTDTQYF
TRBJ1-5	13	TRBV7-9	NA	NA	TGTGCCAGCAGCCTTAGGGAAAATCAGCCCCAGCATTTT	CASSLRENQPQHF
TRBJ1-5	14	TRBV19	NA	NA	TGTGCCAGTAGGATGAGGAGGCTGAATCAGCCCCAGCATTTT	CASRMRRLNQPQHF
TRBJ2-7	16	TRBV10-3	NA	TRBD2	TGTGCCATCAGTGAACACGGTAGCGGGGGGGGTGGCGAGCAGTACTTC	CAISEHGSGGGGEQYF
TRBJ2-7	10	TRBV20-1	few	NA	TGCAGTGCTCCCCTAGTAGAGCAGTACTTC	CSAPLVEQYF
TRBJ2-3	14	TRBV11-3	NA	TRBD1	TGTGCCAGCAGCTCTAGACAGGGGGCAGATACGCAGTATTTT	CASSSRQGADTQYF
TRBJ2-4	11	TRBV20-1	NA	NA	TGCAGTGCTAGGATGGCAGACATTCAGTACTTC	CSARMADIQYF
TRBJ2-7	16	TRBV6-1	NA	NA	TGTGCCAGCAGTGACGGGTGGCCAGGGAGTCCCTACGAGCAGTACTTC	CASSDGWPGSPYEQYF
TRBJ2-7	15	TRBV19	NA	TRBD1	TGTGCCAGTAGTATACGGACAGGGGGCAAGTACGAGCAGTACTTC	CASSIRTGGKYEQYF
TRBJ2-5	13	TRBV11-2	NA	NA	TGTGCCAGCAGCTTCGGGGTTCAAGAGACCCAGTACTTC	CASSFGVQETQYF
TRBJ1-6	15	TRBV6-5	NA	NA	TGTGCCAGCAGTTACTCGGCGGTATATAATTCACCCCTCCACTTT	CASSYSAVYNSPLHF
TRBJ2-5	14	TRBV5-1	NA	NA	TGCGCCAGCAGCCTCGAGGGGGGAGGAGAGACCCAGTACTTC	CASSLEGGGETQYF
TRBJ2-5	16	TRBV15	NA	TRBD2	TGTGCCACCAGCAGGACTAGCGGGGGGGGTCAAGAGACCCAGTACTTC	CATSRTSGGGQETQYF
TRBJ2-7	15	TRBV4-1	NA	NA	TGCGCCAGCAGCCAAGATTGGAGGGGGAACTACGAGCAGTACTTC	CASSQDWRGNYEQYF
TRBJ1-5	16	TRBV15	NA	NA	TGTGCCACCAGCCACTACGGGGGGCCAGGCAATCAGCCCCAGCATTTT	CATSHYGGPGNQPQHF
TRBJ1-5	15	TRBV30	NA	NA	TGTGCCTGGAGTGTATCGGGGGACAGCAATCAGCCCCAGCATTTT	CAWSVSGDSNQPQHF
TRBJ2-5	13	TRBV4-1	NA	TRBD2	TGCGCCAGCAGCTTAGCGGGGTCCGAGACCCAGTACTTC	CASSLAGSETQYF
TRBJ1-2	14	TRBV5-1	NA	NA	TGCGCCAGCAGCTTGGCACAGGGTCTCTATGGCTACACCTTC	CASSLAQGLYGYTF